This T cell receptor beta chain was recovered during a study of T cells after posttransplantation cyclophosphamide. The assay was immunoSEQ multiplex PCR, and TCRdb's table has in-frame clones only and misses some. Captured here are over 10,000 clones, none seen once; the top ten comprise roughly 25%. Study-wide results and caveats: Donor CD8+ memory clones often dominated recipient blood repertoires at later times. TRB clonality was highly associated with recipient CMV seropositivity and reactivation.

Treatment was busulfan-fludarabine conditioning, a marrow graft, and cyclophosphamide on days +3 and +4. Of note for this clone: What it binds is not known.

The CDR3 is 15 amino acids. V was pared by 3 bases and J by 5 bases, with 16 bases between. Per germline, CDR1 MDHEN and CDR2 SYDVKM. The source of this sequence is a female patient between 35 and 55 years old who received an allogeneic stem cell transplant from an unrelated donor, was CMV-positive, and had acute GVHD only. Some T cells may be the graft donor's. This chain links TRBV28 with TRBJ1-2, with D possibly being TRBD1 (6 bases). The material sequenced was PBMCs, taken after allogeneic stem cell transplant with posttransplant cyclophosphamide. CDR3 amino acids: CASSFTMGTFYGYTF. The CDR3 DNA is TGTGCCAGCAGTTTCACCATGGGGACATTTTATGGCTACACCTTC.